This T cell receptor (beta chain) is drawn from a study of technical replicates of blood from several donors. CDR3 length: 20 amino acids. Per germline, CDR1 LNHDA and CDR2 SQIVND (reference sequence). After removal of 5 bases from V and 1 base from J, the junction contained 20 bases not matched to a gene. Assay used: immunoSEQ multiplex PCR; TCRdb lists only in-frame clones, some missing. There are more than 90,000 clones in the sample; roughly 95% occur only once, and 0.2% to 0.25% lies in the top ten. The clonotype comes from a human donor in good health. V usage is TRBV19 and J usage is TRBJ1-5; TRBD1 agrees at 7 bases. Sequencing input: T cells isolated from PBMCs. The CDR3 here is CASSGYPGTDLWRSNQPQHF. Written as DNA, the CDR3 is TGTGCCAGTAGTGGCTACCCAGGGACAGACCTCTGGAGGAGCAATCAGCCCCAGCATTTT.